This T cell receptor beta chain was captured in a study of blood T cell repertoires in COVID-19. Germline V gene lookup returns CDR1 SGHAT and CDR2 FQNNGV. V was pared by 7 bases and J by 4 bases, with 13 bases of the junction left unmatched. The CDR3 length is 15 residues. The repertoire was sequenced with immunoSEQ multiplex PCR; TCRdb's copy has only in-frame clones and lacks some. In the table there are 140,000 or so clones, around 80% of which are singletons. This sequence was found in a man between 65 and 85 years old who had recovered from COVID-19. The sequencing sample was made of peripheral blood. The chain has TRBV11-2 and TRBJ2-7, with 7 bases that match TRBD1. CDR3 residues: CASTPREGGTYEQYF. For the CDR3, the DNA is TGTGCCAGCACCCCGAGGGAAGGGGGCACTTACGAGCAGTACTTC. The entire variable domain, with the rest obtained from reference TRBV11-2 and TRBJ2-7, is as follows: EAGVAQSPRYKIIEKRQSVAFWCNPISGHATLYWYQQILGQGPKLLIQFQNNGVVDDSQLPKDRFSAERLKGVDSTLKIQPAKLEDSAVYLCASTPREGGTYEQYFGPGTRLTVT.